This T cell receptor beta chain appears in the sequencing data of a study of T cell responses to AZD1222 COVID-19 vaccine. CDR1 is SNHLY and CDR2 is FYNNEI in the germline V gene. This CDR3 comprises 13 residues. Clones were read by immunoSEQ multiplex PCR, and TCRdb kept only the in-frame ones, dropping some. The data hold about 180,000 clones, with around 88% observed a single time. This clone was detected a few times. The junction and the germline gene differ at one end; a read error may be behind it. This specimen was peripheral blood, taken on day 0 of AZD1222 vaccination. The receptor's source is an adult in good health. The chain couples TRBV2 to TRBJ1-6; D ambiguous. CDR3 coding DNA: TGTGCCAGCGGTGACGGGATTATTTCACCCCTCCACTTT. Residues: CASGDGIISPLHF.